The next 13 T cell receptor beta chains were all read from a single sample in a study of T cell repertoires in ileal Crohn's disease. Clones were sequenced by immunoSEQ multiplex PCR, and TCRdb holds only the in-frame ones, with some missing. The repertoire includes about 4,000 clones, roughly 76% of them detected once, and roughly an eighth sits in the top ten. The sample taken for sequencing was ileal tissue. The source of these receptors is an adult with Crohn's disease.

There are a few counts of this clone. The CDR3 loop is CASSPGTGVDTQYF. Here the CDR3 DNA reads TGTGCCAGCTCACCAGGGACAGGGGTGGATACGCAGTATTTT. The V call is TRBV18, the J call TRBJ2-3; 10 bases fit TRBD1. V trimming: 2 bases; J trimming: 6 bases; junction bases outside the gene matches: 2. The CDR3 length is 14 residues. Germline V lookup: CDR1 KGHSH, CDR2 LQKENI.

V and J are TRBV4-2 and TRBJ2-7, with 7 bases that match TRBD1. The junction had 2 bases not matched to a gene; V was cut back by 0 bases and J by 0 bases. This CDR3 comprises 15 residues. CDR1 LGHNA and CDR2 YNFKEQ come from the germline V gene. The CDR3 coding sequence is TGTGCCAGCAGCCAAGATTGGGACAGCTCCTACGAGCAGTACTTC. This gives the protein CASSQDWDSSYEQYF.

V gene TRBV18 combines with J gene TRBJ1-1, with D possibly matching TRBD1 (5 bases). Germline V gene sequence: CDR1 KGHSH, CDR2 LQKENI. Trimming pared 3 bases from V and 4 bases from J, leaving 12 bases between. This CDR3 has 14 residues. CDR3 sequence: CASSPPGKTTEAFF. Written as DNA, the CDR3 is TGTGCCAGCTCACCGCCAGGGAAGACCACTGAAGCTTTCTTT.

This clone appeared a few times. The chain links TRBV7-9 to TRBJ1-4; 7 nucleotides align to TRBD1. This CDR3 has 15 residues. Germline trimming cut 11 bases from V and 12 bases from J; bases unmatched to any gene: 21. The germline gives CDR1 SEHNR, CDR2 FQNEAQ (reference sequence). CDR3 region: CAGQFSGTVGGELFF. The CDR3 DNA sequence: TGTGCCGGACAATTTTCCGGGACAGTCGGTGGGGAACTGTTTTTT.

A few counts support this clone. At one boundary the junction diverges from the germline segment, which might be a read error. The chain combines TRBV5-1 with TRBJ2-5; D is uncertain. This CDR3 spans 13 amino acids. Germline CDR1 SGHRS, CDR2 YFSETQ. The CDR3, as DNA: TGTGCCAGCAGCTTAGACAACCAAGAGACCCAGTACTTC. Translated, it gives CASSLDNQETQYF.

The chain uses TRBV9 and TRBJ2-3; D gene ambiguous. The CDR3 has 12 residues. Trimming left V 1 base short and J 5 bases short, with 5 bases between. CDR1 and CDR2 (germline): SGDLS, YYNGEE. CDR3 sequence: CASSVSKDTQYF. CDR3 bases: TGTGCCAGCAGCGTATCCAAAGATACGCAGTATTTT.

This clone came up once. The chain employs TRBV27 and TRBJ2-2, with unresolved D. CDR3 length equals 14 residues. V was trimmed by 7 bases and J by 5 bases, leaving 14 bases between them. In germline, CDR1 is MNHEY, CDR2 SMNVEV (reference sequence). CDR3: CASTSTTLTGELFF. The CDR3 DNA is TGTGCCAGCACCTCGACGACACTGACCGGGGAGCTGTTTTTT.

This rearrangement joins TRBV29-1 to TRBJ1-1; possible D gene TRBD1, 5 bases. This CDR3 has 12 residues. CDR1 is SQVTM and CDR2 is ANQGSEA in the germline V gene. V lost 6 bases and J lost 6, with 14 bases in between. In DNA form, the CDR3 reads TGCAGCGTCGGGGGAAGAGGCGCTGAAGCTTTCTTT. Protein: CSVGGRGAEAFF.

The chain is built from TRBV4-2 and TRBJ2-5; unclear D gene. The DNA end favors TRBJ2-7, so the J call may be wrong. The CDR3 sequence is 14 residues long. CDR1 LGHNA and CDR2 YNFKEQ come from the germline V gene. CDR3 bases: TGTGCCAGCAGCCAAGATCTGGTGAGCTACGAGCAGTACTTC. It translates to CASSQDLVSYEQYF.

The rearrangement joins TRBV7-7 to TRBJ2-5; D unclear. Germline V gene lookup returns CDR1 SSHAT and CDR2 FNYEAQ (reference sequence). The CDR3 has 15 amino acids. Trimming cost V 1 base and J 1 base, with 10 bases left between them. The CDR3 sequence: CASSLGQAPQETQYF. As DNA, the CDR3 is TGTGCCAGCAGCTTAGGGCAGGCCCCCCAAGAGACCCAGTACTTC.

The rearrangement uses TRBV5-5 and TRBJ1-5, with 7 positions matching TRBD1. CDR1 SGHKS and CDR2 YYEKEE come from the germline V gene (reference sequence). The CDR3 spans 15 residues. V trimming: 4 bases; J trimming: 5 bases; junction bases outside the gene matches: 9. The CDR3 reads CASSVTGTLYQPQHF. Here the CDR3 DNA reads TGTGCCAGCAGCGTGACAGGGACCCTCTATCAGCCCCAGCATTTT.

The chain employs TRBV19 and TRBJ1-2, with 9 bases matching TRBD1. V lost 3 bases to trimming and J lost 4 bases; unmatched junction nucleotides: 6. This CDR3 region has 15 residues. Germline lookup yields CDR1 LNHDA and CDR2 SQIVND (reference sequence). CDR3 sequence (DNA): TGTGCCAGTAGTATTACAGGGGGCAGGGTCTATGGCTACACCTTC. Protein: CASSITGGRVYGYTF.

The chain is built from TRBV10-1 and TRBJ1-1; D remains ambiguous. CDR1 WNHNN and CDR2 SYGVQD come from the germline V gene (reference sequence). This CDR3 region has 10 residues. Trimming shortened V by 9 bases and J by 10 bases, and 12 bases separated the two germline ends. The CDR3 coding sequence is TGCGCCAGAGACACACAACCAGCTTTCTTT. Translation: CARDTQPAFF.